This is a list of T cell receptor beta chains from one sample in a study of cytomegalovirus exposure and HLA in healthy donors. Assay: immunoSEQ multiplex PCR; the TCRdb copy retains only in-frame clones and omits some. The sample holds approximately 75,000 clones, 75% to 85% seen once. The specimen was PBMCs. These receptors all come from a man aged 70 or older in good health and CMV-seropositive. CDR3s include the opening cysteine and the closing phenylalanine or tryptophan. A D gene is named only where the DNA matches it firmly. Not all rows give a size; the values are once, few, many and, for expanded clones, a class.

j_gene: TRBJ2-1
v_gene: TRBV28
abundance: NA
d_gene: NA
CDR3nt: TGTGCCAGCACCCATTGGGGGCCCCACAATGAGCAGTTCTTC
CDR3aa: CASTHWGPHNEQFF

j_gene: TRBJ1-1
v_gene: TRBV5-6
abundance: NA
d_gene: TRBD1
CDR3nt: TGTGCCAGCAGCGGACAGGGGCGCCACACTGAAGCTTTCTTT
CDR3aa: CASSGQGRHTEAFF

j_gene: TRBJ2-1
v_gene: TRBV5-1
abundance: NA
d_gene: TRBD1
CDR3nt: TGCGCCAGCAGCTTCGGACAGGGTAGCTACAATGAGCAGTTCTTC
CDR3aa: CASSFGQGSYNEQFF

j_gene: TRBJ2-2
v_gene: TRBV7-9
abundance: NA
d_gene: NA
CDR3nt: TGTGCCAGCAGCTCCTTACAGGGTCGCACCGGGGAGCTGTTTTTT
CDR3aa: CASSSLQGRTGELFF

j_gene: TRBJ2-7
v_gene: TRBV5-4
abundance: NA
d_gene: TRBD2
CDR3nt: TGTGCCAGCAGCTCGGCCGGAGGGAGCGGGGGCTCCTACGAGCAGTACTTC
CDR3aa: CASSSAGGSGGSYEQYF

j_gene: TRBJ1-2
v_gene: TRBV7-2
abundance: NA
d_gene: NA
CDR3nt: TGTGCCAGCAGCCAGAGGGGGGGAAACTATGGCTACACCTTC
CDR3aa: CASSQRGGNYGYTF

j_gene: TRBJ2-1
v_gene: TRBV29-1
abundance: NA
d_gene: NA
CDR3nt: TGCAGCGTGATCGGGTTTCGGTCAGCCGAAACTCCGGGACTGGGGTACAATGAGCAGTTCTTC
CDR3aa: CSVIGFRSAETPGLGYNEQFF

j_gene: TRBJ2-7
v_gene: TRBV11-2
abundance: NA
d_gene: NA
CDR3nt: TGTGCCAGCAGGATGATGAGGGAGCAGTACTTC
CDR3aa: CASRMMREQYF

j_gene: TRBJ1-4
v_gene: TRBV9
abundance: NA
d_gene: TRBD1
CDR3nt: TGTGCCAGCAGCGCGGGACAGGGGAGTGAAAAACTGTTTTTT
CDR3aa: CASSAGQGSEKLFF

j_gene: TRBJ2-3
v_gene: TRBV7-2
abundance: NA
d_gene: NA
CDR3nt: TGTGCCAGCAGCTTATCGTGGGGGGGCACAGATACGCAGTATTTT
CDR3aa: CASSLSWGGTDTQYF

j_gene: TRBJ1-5
v_gene: TRBV9
abundance: NA
d_gene: NA
CDR3nt: TGTGCCAGCAGCTCCCAAAGCTCAGGGCCCCAGCATTTT
CDR3aa: CASSSQSSGPQHF

j_gene: TRBJ1-1
v_gene: TRBV12-5
abundance: NA
d_gene: NA
CDR3nt: TGTGCTAGTGCCATTGGAGGTTACGGTGAAGCTTTCTTT
CDR3aa: CASAIGGYGEAFF

j_gene: TRBJ2-2
v_gene: TRBV5-1
abundance: NA
d_gene: NA
CDR3nt: TGCGCCAGCAGCTTGGGCGGGGACACCGGGGAGCTGTTTTTT
CDR3aa: CASSLGGDTGELFF

j_gene: TRBJ2-5
v_gene: TRBV10-3
abundance: NA
d_gene: NA
CDR3nt: TGTGCCATCGCGCGGGGGGACAGGGAGGAGACCCAGTACTTC
CDR3aa: CAIARGDREETQYF

j_gene: TRBJ2-5
v_gene: TRBV10-3
abundance: NA
d_gene: TRBD2
CDR3nt: TGTGCCACCAGGGGCCAGCGGGGGAATCAAGAGACCCAGTACTTC
CDR3aa: CATRGQRGNQETQYF

j_gene: TRBJ1-3
v_gene: TRBV6-5
abundance: once
d_gene: TRBD1
CDR3nt: TGTGCCAGCAGGGCGACAGGGGCCGGAAACACCATATATTTT
CDR3aa: CASRATGAGNTIYF

j_gene: TRBJ2-7
v_gene: TRBV11-2
abundance: once
d_gene: NA
CDR3nt: TGTGCCAGCAGCCCCTGGACTAACCTCTACGAGCAGTACTTC
CDR3aa: CASSPWTNLYEQYF

j_gene: TRBJ2-3
v_gene: TRBV7-2
abundance: NA
d_gene: NA
CDR3nt: TGTGCCACAGGCATTTGGGGAGAATTCACAGATACGCAGTATTTT
CDR3aa: CATGIWGEFTDTQYF

j_gene: TRBJ2-7
v_gene: TRBV6-1
abundance: NA
d_gene: TRBD2
CDR3nt: TGTGCCAGCAGTGAAACACCTAGCGGGAGCCCCTACGAGCAGTACTTC
CDR3aa: CASSETPSGSPYEQYF

j_gene: TRBJ1-1
v_gene: TRBV18
abundance: NA
d_gene: NA
CDR3nt: TGTGCCAGCTCACCACCCGTTATTCTTGAAGCTTTCTTT
CDR3aa: CASSPPVILEAFF

j_gene: TRBJ2-1
v_gene: TRBV10-2
abundance: once
d_gene: TRBD1
CDR3nt: TGCGCCAGCAGAGACTCCGGGACAGGGAGCAATGAGCAGTTCTTC
CDR3aa: CASRDSGTGSNEQFF

j_gene: TRBJ1-5
v_gene: TRBV19
abundance: NA
d_gene: TRBD1
CDR3nt: TGTGCCAGTAGTCAGGGACAGCATCAGCCCCAGCATTTT
CDR3aa: CASSQGQHQPQHF

j_gene: TRBJ1-1
v_gene: TRBV5-4
abundance: few
d_gene: NA
CDR3nt: TGTGCCAGCAGCTTGGCCGCTCGGGAGTTATTCACTGAAGCTTTCTTT
CDR3aa: CASSLAARELFTEAFF

j_gene: TRBJ1-3
v_gene: TRBV14
abundance: once
d_gene: NA
CDR3nt: TGTGCCAGCAGCCAAAGGAGAGGGGGATTCTCTGGAAACACCATATATTTT
CDR3aa: CASSQRRGGFSGNTIYF

j_gene: TRBJ1-2
v_gene: TRBV10-1
abundance: NA
d_gene: TRBD1
CDR3nt: TGCGCCAGCAGTGAGGGGACAGAAGATGGCTACACCTTC
CDR3aa: CASSEGTEDGYTF

j_gene: TRBJ2-3
v_gene: TRBV7-3
abundance: NA
d_gene: TRBD1
CDR3nt: TGTGCCAGCAGCTTCGGACAGGCCACAGATACGCAGTATTTT
CDR3aa: CASSFGQATDTQYF

j_gene: TRBJ1-5
v_gene: TRBV2
abundance: once
d_gene: NA
CDR3nt: TGTGCCAGCAGTGAGCGGGGGGGGGCGGCTCAGCCCCAGCATTTT
CDR3aa: CASSERGGAAQPQHF

j_gene: TRBJ2-3
v_gene: TRBV7-2
abundance: NA
d_gene: NA
CDR3nt: TGTGCCAGCAGCTTAGGGAGTAGGCAGCACACAGATACGCAGTATTTT
CDR3aa: CASSLGSRQHTDTQYF

j_gene: TRBJ1-1
v_gene: TRBV7-3
abundance: NA
d_gene: NA
CDR3nt: TGTGCCAGCAGCTTAAGGCCCGCAGACACTGAAGCTTTCTTT
CDR3aa: CASSLRPADTEAFF

j_gene: TRBJ2-1
v_gene: TRBV6-5
abundance: NA
d_gene: NA
CDR3nt: TGTGCCAGCAGTTTGCAGGATTCTACCTACAATGAGCAGTTCTTC
CDR3aa: CASSLQDSTYNEQFF

j_gene: TRBJ2-7
v_gene: TRBV5-1
abundance: NA
d_gene: NA
CDR3nt: TGCGCCAGCAGCTTGGAGGGACTGCTGATCGGTGAGCAGTACTTC
CDR3aa: CASSLEGLLIGEQYF

j_gene: TRBJ2-7
v_gene: TRBV14
abundance: few
d_gene: NA
CDR3nt: TGTGCCAGCAGCCAATATCAGGGGCTGCGCTCCTACGAGCAGTACTTC
CDR3aa: CASSQYQGLRSYEQYF

j_gene: TRBJ2-7
v_gene: TRBV11-2
abundance: NA
d_gene: NA
CDR3nt: TGTGCCAGCAGCCCCTCTTTCTACGAGCAGTACTTC
CDR3aa: CASSPSFYEQYF

j_gene: TRBJ1-5
v_gene: TRBV6-5
abundance: NA
d_gene: NA
CDR3nt: TGTGCCAGCAGTTACTCGCGTGGTAGCAATCAGCCCCAGCATTTT
CDR3aa: CASSYSRGSNQPQHF

j_gene: TRBJ2-2
v_gene: TRBV5-1
abundance: NA
d_gene: NA
CDR3nt: TGCGCCAGCAGCTTGGACGGGACCGGGGAGCTGTTTTTT
CDR3aa: CASSLDGTGELFF

j_gene: TRBJ1-2
v_gene: TRBV5-5
abundance: NA
d_gene: TRBD1
CDR3nt: TGTGCCAGCAGCGGACCGACAGGGGAGGGCTACACCTTC
CDR3aa: CASSGPTGEGYTF